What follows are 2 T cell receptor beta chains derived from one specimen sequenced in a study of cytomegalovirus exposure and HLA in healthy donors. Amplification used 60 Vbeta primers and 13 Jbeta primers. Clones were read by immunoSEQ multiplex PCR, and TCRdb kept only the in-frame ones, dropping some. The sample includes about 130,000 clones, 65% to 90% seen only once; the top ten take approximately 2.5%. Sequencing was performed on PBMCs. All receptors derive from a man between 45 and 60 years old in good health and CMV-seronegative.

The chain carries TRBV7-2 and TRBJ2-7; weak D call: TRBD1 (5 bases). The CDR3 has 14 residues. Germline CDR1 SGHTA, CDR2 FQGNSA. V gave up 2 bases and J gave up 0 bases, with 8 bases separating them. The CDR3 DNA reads TGTGCCAGCAGCTTACAGGGTATCTCCTACGAGCAGTACTTC. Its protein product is CASSLQGISYEQYF.

Here the CDR3 DNA reads TGTGCCAGCATCGGACTAGCGGGTGATACGCAGTATTTT. Its protein product is CASIGLAGDTQYF. This chain connects TRBV5-4 to TRBJ2-3; TRBD2 matches 11 bases. V trimming: 6 bases; J trimming: 6 bases; junction bases outside the gene matches: 3. CDR1 is SGHNT, CDR2 YYREEE, per germline (reference sequence). CDR3 length: 13 residues.